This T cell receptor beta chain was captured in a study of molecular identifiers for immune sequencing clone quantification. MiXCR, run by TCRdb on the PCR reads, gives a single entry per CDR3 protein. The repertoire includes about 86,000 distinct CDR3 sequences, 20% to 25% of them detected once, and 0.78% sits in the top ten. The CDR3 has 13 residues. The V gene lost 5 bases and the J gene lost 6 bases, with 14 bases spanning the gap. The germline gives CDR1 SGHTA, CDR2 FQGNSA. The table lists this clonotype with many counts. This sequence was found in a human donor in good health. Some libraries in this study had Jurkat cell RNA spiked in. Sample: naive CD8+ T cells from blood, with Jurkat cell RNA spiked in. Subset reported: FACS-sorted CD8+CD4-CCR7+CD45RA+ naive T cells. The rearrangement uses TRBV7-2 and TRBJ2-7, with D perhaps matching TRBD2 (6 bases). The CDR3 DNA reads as TGTGCCAGCAGCCCCTACCTGGGGGGCGAGCAGTACTTC. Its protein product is CASSPYLGGEQYF.